These 4 T cell receptor beta chains share one sample of origin, sequenced in a study of identical twins. Each CDR3 protein gets one entry after TCRdb re-called the 5' RACE reads with MiXCR. This sample has around 1.7 million distinct CDR3 sequences; roughly a third occur once, and the top ten carry roughly 0.3%. The sequencing input was cord blood. The receptors shown here come from a newborn girl in good health.

As to this clonotype: A read error may be the cause here, since a much bigger clone is one base away. The chain joins TRBV4-2 to TRBJ2-1; TRBD2 is a possible D gene (5 bases). The CDR3 runs to 16 residues. Per the germline V gene, CDR1 is LGHNA and CDR2 is YNFKEQ. CDR3 in DNA: TGTGCCAGCAGCCAAGGGACTTTCAGCTCCTACGATGAGCAGTTCTTC. Its translation: CASSQGTFSSYDEQFF.

The chain joins TRBV12-5 to TRBJ1-1; TRBD1 might be the D (6 bases). Germline assignment: CDR1 LGHNT and CDR2 FRNRAP. The CDR3 extends over 15 amino acids. The V end lost 3 bases, the J end lost 4 bases, and 15 bases lay between the germline ends. The CDR3 sequence is CASGLVLQGFTEAFF. The CDR3 region has the DNA TGTGCTAGTGGTTTAGTACTTCAGGGGTTCACTGAAGCTTTCTTT.

V is TRBV20-1 and J is TRBJ2-3; 8 bases match TRBD1. The length of the CDR3 is 18 residues. In germline, CDR1 is DFQATT, CDR2 SNEGSKA (reference sequence). V lost 0 bases, J lost 0 bases, and 11 bases stayed unmatched. CDR3 in amino acids: CSARDILTGGRSTDTQYF. As DNA, the CDR3 is TGCAGTGCTAGAGATATTCTTACAGGGGGAAGGAGCACAGATACGCAGTATTTT.

This chain uses TRBV11-2 with TRBJ2-7, with a tentative D call TRBD2 (6 bases). CDR3 length: 16 residues. Germline V gene lookup returns CDR1 SGHAT and CDR2 FQNNGV. Trimming removed 2 bases from V and 7 bases from J, with 21 bases in between. CDR3 loop: CASSLRGLANVNEQYF. The DNA of the CDR3 is TGTGCCAGCAGCTTAAGGGGACTGGCAAATGTCAATGAGCAGTACTTC.